In its sample, the clone carrying this TCR beta chain was seen a few times. Source study methods: Amplified reference gene primers provided the basis for estimating nucleated cell counts. Measured with immunoSEQ multiplex PCR; TCRdb has only the in-frame clones, and not every one. D and trimming come from the DNA, and the V and J calls and clone size come from that table. The sample yields about 200,000 clones, 86% seen once. The sample comes from a study of blood T cell repertoires in COVID-19. Study at large: From the United States, Italy and Spain came samples of acute and convalescent COVID-19. The analysed material was cDNA or gDNA that came from T cells, B-cell-depleted T cells, or PBMCs.

Material: peripheral blood. This sequence originates from a woman between 70 and 85 years old with acute or convalescent COVID-19.

The CDR3 nucleotides are TGCGCCAGCAGCCAAGAGTTTCAAGGGAGGGAGACCCAGTACTTC. It encodes CASSQEFQGRETQYF. The V and J genes are TRBV4-3 and TRBJ2-5; weak D call: TRBD2 (6 bases). Germline V gives CDR1 LGHNA, CDR2 YSLEER. V lost 0 bases and J lost 5, with 13 bases in between. The CDR3 loop spans 15 amino acids.